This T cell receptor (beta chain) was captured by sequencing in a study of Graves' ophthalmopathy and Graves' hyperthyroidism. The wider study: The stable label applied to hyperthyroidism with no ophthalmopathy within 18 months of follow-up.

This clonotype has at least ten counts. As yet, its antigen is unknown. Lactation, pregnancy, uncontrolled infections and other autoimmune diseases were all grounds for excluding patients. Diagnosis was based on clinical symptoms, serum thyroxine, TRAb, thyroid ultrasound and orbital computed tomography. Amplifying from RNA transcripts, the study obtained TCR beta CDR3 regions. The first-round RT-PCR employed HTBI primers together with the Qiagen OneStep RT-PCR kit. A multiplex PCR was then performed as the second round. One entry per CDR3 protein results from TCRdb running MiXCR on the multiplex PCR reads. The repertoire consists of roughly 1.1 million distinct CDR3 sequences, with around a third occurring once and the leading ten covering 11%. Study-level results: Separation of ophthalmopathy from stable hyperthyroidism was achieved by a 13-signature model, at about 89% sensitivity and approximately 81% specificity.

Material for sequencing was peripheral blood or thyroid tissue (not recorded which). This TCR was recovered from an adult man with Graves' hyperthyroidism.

The CDR3 region is CASSSEGDYNSPLHF. CDR3 nucleotides: TGCGCCAGCAGCTCCGAGGGGGACTATAATTCACCCCTCCACTTT. The chain combines TRBV5-1 with TRBJ1-6; D may be TRBD1 (6 bases). The ends were cut back, 3 bases at V and 3 bases at J, with 10 bases in the middle. Per the germline V gene, CDR1 is SGHRS and CDR2 is YFSETQ. The CDR3 runs 15 residues.